This entry lists 26 T cell receptor beta chains sequenced from one sample in a study of cytomegalovirus exposure and HLA in healthy donors. The PCR used 60 Vbeta and 13 Jbeta primers. TCRdb keeps only in-frame clones here, not all; method: immunoSEQ multiplex PCR. This listing includes 200,000 to 250,000 clones. The specimen sequenced was PBMCs. These receptors were collected from a girl aged 2 to 9 in good health and CMV-seropositive.

The chain recombines TRBV5-1 with TRBJ2-2, with a possible D match to TRBD2 (5 bases). The CDR3 is 15 amino acids. Trimming removed 0 bases from V and 7 bases from J, with 13 bases in between. CDR1 SGHRS and CDR2 YFSETQ come from the germline V gene. CDR3 coding DNA: TGCGCCAGCAGCTTGGCTCAGGAGCGGAACGGGGAGCTGTTTTTT. As protein: CASSLAQERNGELFF. Together with reference TRBV5-1 and TRBJ2-2, the CDR3 gives the full variable domain: KAGVTQTPRYLIKTRGQQVTLSCSPISGHRSVSWYQQTPGQGLQFLFEYFSETQRNKGNFPGRFSGRQFSNSRSEMNVSTLELGDSALYLCASSLAQERNGELFFGEGSRLTVL.

The chain employs TRBV28 and TRBJ1-1; tentatively, D is TRBD1 (6 bases). The V end was cut by 7 bases, the J end by 6 bases, with 18 bases between. Germline loops: CDR1 MDHEN, CDR2 SYDVKM. The CDR3 length is 14 residues. CDR3 coding DNA: TGTGCCAGCAATCTCCCACAGGGAACGGCTGAAGCTTTCTTT. Translated: CASNLPQGTAEAFF.

This rearrangement joins TRBV5-6 to TRBJ1-2, with D unresolved. The CDR3 is 16 residues long. The V and J ends lost 4 bases and 1 base respectively, with 17 bases between them. Germline CDR1 and CDR2: SGHDT and YYEEEE. In nucleotides, the CDR3 is TGTGCCAGCAGCCTCATAGCATCCGGTGGTAACTATGGCTACACCTTC. This codes for CASSLIASGGNYGYTF.

The genes are TRBV6-5 and TRBJ2-7; D remains unclear. Looked up from germline, CDR1 is MNHEY and CDR2 is SVGAGI. Trimming stripped 5 bases from V and 7 bases from J, with 9 bases between. The CDR3 covers 11 residues. Here the CDR3 reads CASSSYREQYF. DNA for the CDR3: TGTGCCAGCAGTAGCTATCGAGAGCAGTACTTC.

The genes are TRBV5-1 and TRBJ2-2, with 9 bases fitting TRBD1. V was pared by 4 bases and J by 2 bases, with 3 bases of the junction left unmatched. This CDR3 has 15 residues. The germline gives CDR1 SGHRS, CDR2 YFSETQ. In nucleotides, the CDR3 is TGCGCCAGCAGCCCGGGACAGGGCAACACCGGGGAGCTGTTTTTT. The encoded protein is CASSPGQGNTGELFF.

The CDR3 region is CSVSLRLAGDEQFF. In nucleotides, the CDR3 is TGCAGCGTCTCACTGCGACTAGCAGGGGATGAGCAGTTCTTC. The chain uses TRBV29-1 and TRBJ2-1; D might be TRBD2 (7 bases). Trimming took off 6 bases at V and 8 bases at J, with 20 bases between the two ends. CDR1 is SQVTM and CDR2 is ANQGSEA in the germline V gene. There are 14 residues in the CDR3.

This rearrangement joins TRBV9 to TRBJ2-1; TRBD1 matches at 9 bases. There are 16 residues in the CDR3. Germline-derived CDR1 and CDR2 are SGDLS and YYNGEE. Unmatched junction bases numbered 3, after V lost 0 bases and J lost 2 bases. The DNA for the CDR3 is TGTGCCAGCAGCGTAGACAGGGACAGGGCCTACAATGAGCAGTTCTTC. Protein: CASSVDRDRAYNEQFF.

The J gene is TRBJ1-4, the V gene TRBV27, with D hard to call. V was trimmed by 5 bases and J by 10 bases, leaving 11 bases between them. The CDR3 is 12 residues long. CDR1 MNHEY and CDR2 SMNVEV come from the germline V gene (reference sequence). This CDR3 reads CASSPRHGKLFF. For the CDR3, the DNA is TGTGCCAGCAGTCCCCGACATGGAAAACTGTTTTTT.

This chain uses TRBV19 with TRBJ2-5, with 9 nucleotides matching TRBD1. The CDR3 runs 15 residues. Germline lookup yields CDR1 LNHDA and CDR2 SQIVND (reference sequence). V shed 5 bases, J shed 5 bases, and the junction held 9 bases outside the gene matches. The CDR3: CASSAGQGMIETQYF. DNA for the CDR3: TGTGCCAGTAGTGCGGGACAGGGAATGATTGAGACCCAGTACTTC.

This rearrangement joins TRBV18 to TRBJ2-7; 7 bases match TRBD1. The CDR3 contains 14 residues. J lost 0 bases, V lost 2 bases, and 1 base had no gene match. Germline V lookup: CDR1 KGHSH, CDR2 LQKENI. The CDR3 is CASSPGDSSYEQYF. DNA of the CDR3: TGTGCCAGCTCACCAGGGGACAGCTCCTACGAGCAGTACTTC.

The rearrangement joins TRBV5-1 to TRBJ2-7; TRBD2 agrees at 9 bases. CDR1 and CDR2 from the germline V gene are SGHRS and YFSETQ. With 0 bases clipped from V and 6 bases from J, the junction kept 10 bases outside the gene matches. The CDR3 sequence is 16 residues long. The CDR3 reads CASSLGGLAGLREQYF. CDR3 DNA: TGCGCCAGCAGCTTGGGCGGGCTAGCGGGATTGCGCGAGCAGTACTTC. Variable domain in full (rest from reference TRBV5-1 and TRBJ2-7): KAGVTQTPRYLIKTRGQQVTLSCSPISGHRSVSWYQQTPGQGLQFLFEYFSETQRNKGNFPGRFSGRQFSNSRSEMNVSTLELGDSALYLCASSLGGLAGLREQYFGPGTRLTVT.

The chain joins TRBV2 to TRBJ1-5; TRBD1 is a possible D gene (6 bases). This CDR3 has 14 amino acids. Trimming removed 4 bases at V and 4 bases at J, with 11 bases between. Germline V lookup: CDR1 SNHLY, CDR2 FYNNEI. CDR3 coding DNA: TGTGCCAGCAGTGCCGGGACACCAAATCAGCCCCAGCATTTT. Its translation: CASSAGTPNQPQHF.

This chain joins TRBV23-1 and TRBJ2-3; perhaps TRBD1 as D (5 bases). TRBV23-1 is an open reading frame whose function is uncertain. The CDR3 sequence is 17 residues long. Trimming removed 2 bases from V and 2 bases from J, with 17 bases in between. CDR3 protein: CASSQNHWQGLTDTQYF. The CDR3 nucleotides are TGCGCCAGCAGTCAAAATCACTGGCAGGGTCTCACAGATACGCAGTATTTT.

The chain joins TRBV6-5 to TRBJ2-7; a possible D gene is TRBD2 (5 bases). The CDR3 length is 16 residues. Deletions cut 0 bases from V and 2 bases from J, with 14 bases between. Germline V gives CDR1 MNHEY, CDR2 SVGAGI. The chain's CDR3 is CASSYSVLAHPYEQYF. CDR3 nucleotides: TGTGCCAGCAGTTACTCGGTGCTAGCCCATCCCTACGAGCAGTACTTC.

The chain has TRBV28 and TRBJ2-7, with D maybe TRBD1 (6 bases). This CDR3 is built from 15 residues. Germline CDR1 is MDHEN and CDR2 is SYDVKM. Trimming shortened V by 6 bases and J by 2 bases, and 17 bases separated the two germline ends. The CDR3 nucleotides read TGTGCCAGCAGAAAAACAGGGCCTGGGACCTACGAGCAGTACTTC. This translates into CASRKTGPGTYEQYF. Supplemented by reference TRBV28 and TRBJ2-7, the full variable domain reads DVKVTQSSRYLVKRTGEKVFLECVQDMDHENMFWYRQDPGLGLRLIYFSYDVKMKEKGDIPEGYSVSREKKERFSLILESASTNQTSMYLCASRKTGPGTYEQYFGPGTRLTVT.

This sequence joins TRBV9 and TRBJ1-1, with D possibly being TRBD1 (5 bases). CDR1 and CDR2 from the germline V gene are SGDLS and YYNGEE. This CDR3 is built from 12 residues. The V gene lost 3 bases and the J gene lost 5 bases, with 8 bases spanning the gap. The CDR3 sequence is CASSGQRTEAFF. The CDR3 DNA follows: TGTGCCAGCAGCGGACAGAGAACTGAAGCTTTCTTT. Full variable domain (missing parts from reference TRBV9 and TRBJ1-1): DSGVTQTPKHLITATGQRVTLRCSPRSGDLSVYWYQQSLDQGLQFLIQYYNGEERAKGNILERFSAQQFPDLHSELNLSSLELGDSALYFCASSGQRTEAFFGQGTRLTVV.

This chain links TRBV6-1 with TRBJ2-1; a weak D match, TRBD2 (7 bases). Germline V CDR1 and CDR2: MNHNS, SASEGT. Trimming removed 3 bases at V and 2 bases at J, with 20 bases between. The CDR3 consists of 18 residues. CDR3 sequence: CASSEGAGWEGAYNEQFF. The CDR3 nucleotides are TGTGCCAGCAGTGAGGGGGCTGGATGGGAGGGCGCCTACAATGAGCAGTTCTTC.

The V and J genes are TRBV7-2 and TRBJ2-7; TRBD1 might be the D (5 bases). Trimming removed 0 bases from V and 2 bases from J, with 8 bases in between. Germline V CDR1 and CDR2: SGHTA, FQGNSA. The length of the CDR3 is 14 residues. CDR3: CASSLAGAPYEQYF. CDR3 bases: TGTGCCAGCAGCTTAGCAGGGGCACCCTACGAGCAGTACTTC.

V is TRBV7-9 and J is TRBJ1-4; the D is unclear. V lost 2 bases and J 8 bases, leaving 12 bases between the germline ends. This CDR3 contains 14 residues. Per the germline V gene, CDR1 is SEHNR and CDR2 is FQNEAQ (reference sequence). The CDR3: CASSLSELEEKLFF. The CDR3, as DNA: TGTGCCAGCAGCTTATCCGAATTGGAGGAAAAACTGTTTTTT.

The V and J genes are TRBV30 and TRBJ2-6; 7 bases are a match to TRBD2. The CDR3 extends over 14 amino acids. Trimming at V came to 2 bases and at J to 4 bases, leaving 2 bases not matched to a gene. Germline values: CDR1 GTSNPN, CDR2 SVGIG (reference sequence). CDR3 coding DNA: TGTGCCTGGAGTCGGGGGGAGGGGGCCAACGTCCTGACTTTC. Its protein is CAWSRGEGANVLTF. The full variable domain, with the rest looked up from reference TRBV30 and TRBJ2-6, is SQTIHQWPATLVQPVGSPLSLECTVEGTSNPNLYWYRQAAGRGLQLLFYSVGIGQISSEVPQNLSASRPQDRQFILSSKKLLLSDSGFYLCAWSRGEGANVLTFGAGSRLTVL.

The chain employs TRBV6-4 and TRBJ1-1; TRBD1 matches 10 bases. V was pared by 6 bases and J by 3 bases, with 1 base of the junction left unmatched. Germline V gives CDR1 MRHNA, CDR2 SNTAGT. This CDR3 contains 13 residues. CDR3 amino acids: CASRGQGYTEAFF. CDR3 nucleotides: TGTGCCAGCAGGGGACAGGGGTACACTGAAGCTTTCTTT.

The CDR3 reads CASSLRTNYDRLNTEAFF. The CDR3 coding sequence is TGTGCCAGCAGCTTAAGGACCAACTATGACAGACTGAACACTGAAGCTTTCTTT. The chain employs TRBV7-8 and TRBJ1-1; D possibly corresponds to TRBD1 (5 bases). The CDR3 length is 18 residues. Trimming took 2 bases from V and 0 from J, leaving 19 bases between them. Per the germline V gene, CDR1 is SGHVS and CDR2 is FQNEAQ.

J is TRBJ2-2 and V is TRBV5-1; 10 bases map to TRBD1. Trimming took 0 bases from V and 15 from J; bases not matched to a gene: 32. This CDR3 has 22 amino acids. CDR1 and CDR2 from the germline V gene are SGHRS and YFSETQ. The CDR3 here is CASSLAEWLPGQGSREPRKLFF. The CDR3 DNA reads as TGCGCCAGCAGCTTGGCCGAGTGGTTGCCGGGACAGGGGTCACGGGAGCCAAGGAAGTTGTTTTTT.

V usage is TRBV7-6 and J usage is TRBJ2-6, with 7 nucleotides matching TRBD1. The germline gives CDR1 SGHVS, CDR2 FNYEAQ. The CDR3 is 16 residues long. V lost 5 bases, J lost 2 bases, and 6 bases stayed unmatched. The CDR3 coding sequence is TGTGCCAGCAGCCTTGACAGGGCAGCTGGGGCCAACGTCCTGACTTTC. Its protein product is CASSLDRAAGANVLTF.

This sequence joins TRBV27 and TRBJ2-3; TRBD2 agrees at 11 bases. This CDR3 contains 17 residues. Germline CDR1 is MNHEY and CDR2 is SMNVEV (reference sequence). With 4 bases clipped from V and 3 bases from J, the junction kept 9 bases outside the gene matches. CDR3 residues: CASSSVPGLAETDTQYF. CDR3 in DNA: TGTGCCAGCAGTTCCGTCCCGGGACTAGCGGAAACAGATACGCAGTATTTT.

This sequence joins TRBV5-1 and TRBJ2-1; D might be TRBD1 (5 bases). CDR3 length equals 17 residues. V was shortened by 0 bases and J by 2 bases, with 15 bases between the two germline ends. From germline, CDR1 is SGHRS and CDR2 YFSETQ. The CDR3 spells CASSLAIPGYPYNEQFF. CDR3 nucleotides: TGCGCCAGCAGCTTGGCCATCCCAGGGTACCCCTACAATGAGCAGTTCTTC. Combining the CDR3 with reference TRBV5-1 and TRBJ2-1 gives the whole variable domain KAGVTQTPRYLIKTRGQQVTLSCSPISGHRSVSWYQQTPGQGLQFLFEYFSETQRNKGNFPGRFSGRQFSNSRSEMNVSTLELGDSALYLCASSLAIPGYPYNEQFFGPGTRLTVL.